Below are 4 T cell receptor beta chains sequenced from a single sample in a study of blood T cell repertoires in COVID-19. The protocol was immunoSEQ multiplex PCR, while the TCRdb copy is restricted to in-frame clones and leaves out a portion. The table shows about 98,000 clones, with 87% occurring only once. The sequenced sample consisted of peripheral blood. The receptor set was obtained from a man aged 50-60 years with active COVID-19.

The chain carries TRBV5-4 and TRBJ2-6; D gene ambiguous. CDR3 size: 14 residues. The ends were cut back, 5 bases at V and 1 base at J, with 7 bases in the middle. Germline CDR1 reads SGHNT; CDR2 reads YYREEE (reference sequence). As DNA, the CDR3 is TGTGCCAGCAGAAGCGTTTCTGGGGCCAACGTCCTGACTTTC. Translating it yields CASRSVSGANVLTF.

The V call is TRBV7-8, the J call TRBJ2-7, with 9 bases fitting TRBD2. Germline CDR1 and CDR2: SGHVS and FQNEAQ. CDR3 length: 17 residues. The V segment lost 5 bases and the J segment 0 bases; nucleotides outside the gene matches: 11. This CDR3 is CASSAYVAGVISYEQYF. The DNA of the CDR3 is TGTGCCAGCAGCGCCTACGTAGCGGGGGTTATCTCCTACGAGCAGTACTTC.

The V and J genes are TRBV27 and TRBJ1-4; 8 nucleotides agree with TRBD1. The CDR3 loop spans 14 amino acids. Trimming cost V 8 bases and J 7 bases; bases outside gene matches: 9. Germline V gene lookup returns CDR1 MNHEY and CDR2 SMNVEV (reference sequence). The CDR3: CASHGQGSGEKLFF. For the CDR3, the DNA is TGTGCCAGCCACGGACAGGGTTCGGGTGAAAAACTGTTTTTT.

The chain couples TRBV5-6 to TRBJ2-3; TRBD1 is a possible D gene (5 bases). The CDR3 contains 15 residues. Trimming left V 2 bases short and J 3 bases short, with 13 bases between. Germline V gene data show CDR1 as SGHDT and CDR2 as YYEEEE. The CDR3 region has the DNA TGTGCCAGCAGCTTAGTGGGGCAGGGTACAGATACGCAGTATTTT. Amino acid sequence: CASSLVGQGTDTQYF.